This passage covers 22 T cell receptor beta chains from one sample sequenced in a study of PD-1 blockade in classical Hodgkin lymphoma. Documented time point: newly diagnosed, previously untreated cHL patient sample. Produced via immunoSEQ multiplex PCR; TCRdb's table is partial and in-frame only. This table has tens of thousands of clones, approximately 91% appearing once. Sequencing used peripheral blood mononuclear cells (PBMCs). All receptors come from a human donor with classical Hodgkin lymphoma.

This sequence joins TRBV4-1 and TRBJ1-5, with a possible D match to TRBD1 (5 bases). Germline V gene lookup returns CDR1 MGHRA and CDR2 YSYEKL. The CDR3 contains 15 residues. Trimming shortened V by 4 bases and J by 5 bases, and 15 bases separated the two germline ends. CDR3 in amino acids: CASSLRAGEDQPQHF. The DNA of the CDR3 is TGCGCCAGCAGCCTCAGGGCGGGGGAGGATCAGCCCCAGCATTTT.

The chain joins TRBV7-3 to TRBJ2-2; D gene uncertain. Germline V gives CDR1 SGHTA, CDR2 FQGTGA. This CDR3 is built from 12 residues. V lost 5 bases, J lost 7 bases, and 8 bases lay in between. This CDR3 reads CASSLELGELFF. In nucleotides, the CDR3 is TGTGCCAGCAGCCTCGAACTCGGGGAGCTGTTTTTT.

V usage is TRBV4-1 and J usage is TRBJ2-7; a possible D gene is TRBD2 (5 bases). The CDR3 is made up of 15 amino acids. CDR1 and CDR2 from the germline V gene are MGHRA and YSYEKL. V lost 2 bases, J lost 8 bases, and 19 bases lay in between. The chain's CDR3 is CASSQLDRGPTQQYF. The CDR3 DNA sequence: TGCGCCAGCAGCCAACTGGACCGAGGGCCTACGCAGCAGTACTTC.

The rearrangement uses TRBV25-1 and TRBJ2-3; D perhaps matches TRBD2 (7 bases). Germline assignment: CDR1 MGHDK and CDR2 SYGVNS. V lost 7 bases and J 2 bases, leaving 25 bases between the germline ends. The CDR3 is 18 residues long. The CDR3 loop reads CASTPVEVEGGSTDTQYF. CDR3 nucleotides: TGTGCCAGCACCCCGGTTGAAGTAGAGGGGGGGTCCACAGATACGCAGTATTTT.

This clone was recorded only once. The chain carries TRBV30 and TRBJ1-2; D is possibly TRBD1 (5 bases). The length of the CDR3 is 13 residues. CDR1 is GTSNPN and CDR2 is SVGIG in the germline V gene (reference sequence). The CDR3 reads CAAEKGLRYGYTF. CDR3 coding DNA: TGTGCGGCCGAAAAGGGGCTCCGCTATGGCTACACCTTC. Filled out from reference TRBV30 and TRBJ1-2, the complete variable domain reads SQTIHQWPATLVQPVGSPLSLECTVEGTSNPNLYWYRQAAGRGLQLLFYSVGIGQISSEVPQNLSASRPQDRQFILSSKKLLLSDSGFYLCAAEKGLRYGYTFGSGTRLTVV.

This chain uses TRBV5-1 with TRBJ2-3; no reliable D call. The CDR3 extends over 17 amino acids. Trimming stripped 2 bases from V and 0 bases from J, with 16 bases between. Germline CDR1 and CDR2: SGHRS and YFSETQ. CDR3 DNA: TGCGCCAGCAGCTTTCCCTCCCTGGGGTCTAGCACAGATACGCAGTATTTT. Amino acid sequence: CASSFPSLGSSTDTQYF.

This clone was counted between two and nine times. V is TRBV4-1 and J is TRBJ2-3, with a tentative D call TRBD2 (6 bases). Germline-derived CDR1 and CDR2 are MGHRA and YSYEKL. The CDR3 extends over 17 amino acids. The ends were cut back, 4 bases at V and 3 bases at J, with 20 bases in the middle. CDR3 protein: CASSLKPVRGPTDTQYF. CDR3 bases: TGCGCCAGCAGCCTAAAGCCCGTGCGGGGCCCGACAGATACGCAGTATTTT.

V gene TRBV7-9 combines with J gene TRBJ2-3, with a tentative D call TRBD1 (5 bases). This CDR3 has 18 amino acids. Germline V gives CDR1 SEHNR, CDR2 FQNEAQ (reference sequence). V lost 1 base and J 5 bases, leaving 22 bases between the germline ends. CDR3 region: CASSLVGKELPQGDTQYF. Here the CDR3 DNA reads TGTGCCAGCAGCTTAGTGGGAAAGGAGCTACCCCAGGGAGATACGCAGTATTTT. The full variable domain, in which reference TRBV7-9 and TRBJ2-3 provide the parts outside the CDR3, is DTGVSQNPRHKITKRGQNVTFRCDPISEHNRLYWYRQTLGQGPEFLTYFQNEAQLEKSRLLSDRFSAERPKGSFSTLEIQRTEQGDSAMYLCASSLVGKELPQGDTQYFGPGTRLTVL.

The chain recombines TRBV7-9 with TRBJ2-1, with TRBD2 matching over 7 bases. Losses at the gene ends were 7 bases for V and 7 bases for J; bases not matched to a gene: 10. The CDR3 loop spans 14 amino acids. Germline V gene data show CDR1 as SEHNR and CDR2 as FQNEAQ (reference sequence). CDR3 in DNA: TGTGCCAGCACTCGGGGCGGGGGACTAAATGAGCAGTTCTTC. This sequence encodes CASTRGGGLNEQFF.

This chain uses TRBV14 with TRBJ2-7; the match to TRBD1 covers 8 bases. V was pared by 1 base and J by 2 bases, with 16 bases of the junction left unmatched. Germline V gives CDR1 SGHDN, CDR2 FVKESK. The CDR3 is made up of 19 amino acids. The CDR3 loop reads CASSQGDGQGDSPPYEQYF. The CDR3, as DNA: TGTGCCAGCAGCCAAGGGGACGGACAGGGAGATTCTCCACCCTACGAGCAGTACTTC.

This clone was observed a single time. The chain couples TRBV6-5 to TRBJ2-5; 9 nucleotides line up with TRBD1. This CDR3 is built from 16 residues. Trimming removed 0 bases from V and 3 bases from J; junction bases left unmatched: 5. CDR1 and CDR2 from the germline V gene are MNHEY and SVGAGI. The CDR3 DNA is TGTGCCAGCAGTTACTCTGGGACAGGGTCGAAAGAGACCCAGTACTTC. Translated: CASSYSGTGSKETQYF.

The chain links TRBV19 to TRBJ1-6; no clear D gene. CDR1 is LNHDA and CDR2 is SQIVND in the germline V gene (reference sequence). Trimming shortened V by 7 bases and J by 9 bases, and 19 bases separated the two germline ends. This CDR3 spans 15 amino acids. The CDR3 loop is CASTRDGQAGSPLHF. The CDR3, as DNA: TGTGCCAGTACTCGAGATGGGCAGGCGGGTTCACCCCTCCACTTT.

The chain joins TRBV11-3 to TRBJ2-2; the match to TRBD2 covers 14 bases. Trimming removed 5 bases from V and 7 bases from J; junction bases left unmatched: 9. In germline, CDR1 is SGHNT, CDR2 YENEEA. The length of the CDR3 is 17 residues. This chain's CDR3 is CASSPGLAGARVGELFF. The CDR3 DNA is TGTGCCAGCAGCCCGGGACTAGCGGGAGCTCGGGTCGGGGAGCTGTTTTTT.

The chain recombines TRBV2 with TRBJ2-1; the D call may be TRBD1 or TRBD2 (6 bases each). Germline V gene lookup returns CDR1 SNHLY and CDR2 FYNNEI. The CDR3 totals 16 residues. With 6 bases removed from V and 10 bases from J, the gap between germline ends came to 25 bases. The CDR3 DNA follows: TGTGCCAGCAGCAAGTTACGAGACCCGAAAGGGGGGGAGCAGTTCTTC. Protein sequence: CASSKLRDPKGGEQFF.

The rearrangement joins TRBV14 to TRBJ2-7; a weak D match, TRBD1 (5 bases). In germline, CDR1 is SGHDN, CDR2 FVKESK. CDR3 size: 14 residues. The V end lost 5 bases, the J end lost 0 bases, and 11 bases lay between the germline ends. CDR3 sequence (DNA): TGTGCCAGCAGCAGGGGCCCGCTCTCCTACGAGCAGTACTTC. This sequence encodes CASSRGPLSYEQYF.

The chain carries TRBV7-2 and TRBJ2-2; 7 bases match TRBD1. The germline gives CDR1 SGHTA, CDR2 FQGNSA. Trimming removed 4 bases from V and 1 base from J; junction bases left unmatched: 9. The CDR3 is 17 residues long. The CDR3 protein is CASSSPTGQLNTGELFF. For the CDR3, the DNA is TGTGCCAGCAGCTCCCCGACGGGACAGCTGAACACCGGGGAGCTGTTTTTT.

CDR3 residues: CASSIDYYGSYNEQFF. CDR3 DNA sequence: TGTGCCAGCAGCATCGACTATTACGGCTCCTACAATGAGCAGTTCTTC. The chain carries TRBV7-3 and TRBJ2-1, with D tentatively TRBD2 (5 bases). Germline V gene lookup returns CDR1 SGHTA and CDR2 FQGTGA. There are 16 residues in the CDR3. Trimming cost V 5 bases and J 0 bases, with 14 bases left between them.

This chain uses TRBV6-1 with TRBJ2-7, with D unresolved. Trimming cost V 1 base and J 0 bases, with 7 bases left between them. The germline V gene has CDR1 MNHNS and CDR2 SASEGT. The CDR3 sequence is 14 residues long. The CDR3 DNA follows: TGTGCCAGCAGTGAAGGAGAGTCCTCCTACGAGCAGTACGTC. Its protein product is CASSEGESSYEQYV.

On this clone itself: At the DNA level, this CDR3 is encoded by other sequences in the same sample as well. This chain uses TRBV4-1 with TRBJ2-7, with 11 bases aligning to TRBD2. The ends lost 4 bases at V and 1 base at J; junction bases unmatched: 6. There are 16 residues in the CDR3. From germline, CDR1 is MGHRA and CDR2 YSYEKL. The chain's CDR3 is CASSPTGTSGSYEQYF. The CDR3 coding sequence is TGCGCCAGCAGCCCAACGGGGACTAGCGGTTCCTACGAGCAGTACTTC.

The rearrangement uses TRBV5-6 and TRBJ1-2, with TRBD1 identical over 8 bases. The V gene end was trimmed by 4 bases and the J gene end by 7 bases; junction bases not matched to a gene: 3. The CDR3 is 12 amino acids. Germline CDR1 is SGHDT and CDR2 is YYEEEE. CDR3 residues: CASSQGAAGYTF. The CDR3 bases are TGTGCCAGCAGCCAGGGGGCAGCTGGCTACACCTTC. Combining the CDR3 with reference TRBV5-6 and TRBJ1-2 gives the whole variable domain DAGVTQSPTHLIKTRGQQVTLRCSPKSGHDTVSWYQQALGQGPQFIFQYYEEEERQRGNFPDRFSGHQFPNYSSELNVNALLLGDSALYLCASSQGAAGYTFGSGTRLTVV.

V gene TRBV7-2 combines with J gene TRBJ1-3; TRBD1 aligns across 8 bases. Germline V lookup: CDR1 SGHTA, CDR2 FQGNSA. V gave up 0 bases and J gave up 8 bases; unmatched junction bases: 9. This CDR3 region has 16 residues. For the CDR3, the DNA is TGTGCCAGCAGCTTAGCCCCCCGGACAGGGCTAGACACCATATATTTT. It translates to CASSLAPRTGLDTIYF.

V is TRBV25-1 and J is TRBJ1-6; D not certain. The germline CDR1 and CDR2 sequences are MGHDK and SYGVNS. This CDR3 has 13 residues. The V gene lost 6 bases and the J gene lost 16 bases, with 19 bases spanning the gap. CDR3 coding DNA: TGTGCCAGCAGAGACCGGGAGACCTCGAGTCTCCACTTT. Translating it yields CASRDRETSSLHF.